Described below is a single T cell receptor beta chain sequence and its context. Its antigen is not known. The record originates from a study of T cells after yellow fever vaccination. General study results and limits: Abundant clonotypes from the bulk population could have been carried over as contaminants into FACS-sorted repertoires. Most primary-vaccination clones recurred post-booster (approximately 95% CD4, over 70% CD8). The CD4 compartment and the CD8 compartment contained a small share of clonotypes in common.

Germline-derived CDR1 and CDR2 are MGHDK and SYGVNS. The CDR3 extends over 13 amino acids. V was trimmed by 4 bases and J by 6 bases, leaving 7 bases between them. A process of 5'RACE template switching, which added a universal primer site and UMIs, was used to make TCR cDNA. TCRdb re-called the 5' RACE reads with MiXCR, one entry per CDR3 protein. The profile shows 150,000 to 200,000 distinct CDR3 sequences, 7% to 10% of them singletons. The sample here was CD8+ T cells sorted from PBMCs, taken 45 days after the yellow fever booster vaccination. V gene TRBV25-1 combines with J gene TRBJ1-6; maybe TRBD1 (5 bases). The sequence was obtained from a man between 18 and 35 years old who received the YFV17D yellow fever vaccine. CDR3 nucleotide sequence: TGTGCCAGCAGTGGGAGGGGTAATTCACCCCTCCACTTT. Protein product: CASSGRGNSPLHF. Drawing the rest from reference TRBV25-1 and TRBJ1-6, the complete variable domain is EADIYQTPRYLVIGTGKKITLECSQTMGHDKMYWYQQDPGMELHLIHYSYGVNSTEKGDLSSESTVSRIRTEHFPLTLESARPSHTSQYLCASSGRGNSPLHFGNGTRLTVT.